This TCR beta chain is drawn from a study of cytomegalovirus exposure and HLA in healthy donors. Study in general: A prior analysis found about 120 million unique TCR beta sequences from some 200 million T cells. Study-level points and caveats: HLA restriction was apparent for most CMV-associated TCR beta chains in a later analysis. Information on immune exposure was restricted to one variable (CMV serostatus). Later analysis identified about 18,000 TCR beta sequences associated with HLA alleles, using a false discovery rate threshold of 0.05.

As for this clone: Antigen: not known.

The study ran its PCR with 60 Vbeta and 13 Jbeta primers. Data came from immunoSEQ multiplex PCR; TCRdb stores just in-frame clones and leaves some out. The sample holds about 210,000 clones, roughly 80% seen once. Germline assignment: CDR1 SGHNT and CDR2 YYREEE (reference sequence). V lost 0 bases to trimming and J lost 4 bases; unmatched junction nucleotides: 4. This CDR3 contains 16 residues. Input material: PBMCs. This clonotype was sampled from a man aged 35-49 years in good health and CMV-seropositive. The chain is built from TRBV5-4 and TRBJ2-1; TRBD1 matches 10 bases. CDR3 nucleotide sequence: TGTGCCAGCAGCTTGGCCAGGACAGGGGGGTACAATGAGCAGTTCTTC. It yields the protein CASSLARTGGYNEQFF.